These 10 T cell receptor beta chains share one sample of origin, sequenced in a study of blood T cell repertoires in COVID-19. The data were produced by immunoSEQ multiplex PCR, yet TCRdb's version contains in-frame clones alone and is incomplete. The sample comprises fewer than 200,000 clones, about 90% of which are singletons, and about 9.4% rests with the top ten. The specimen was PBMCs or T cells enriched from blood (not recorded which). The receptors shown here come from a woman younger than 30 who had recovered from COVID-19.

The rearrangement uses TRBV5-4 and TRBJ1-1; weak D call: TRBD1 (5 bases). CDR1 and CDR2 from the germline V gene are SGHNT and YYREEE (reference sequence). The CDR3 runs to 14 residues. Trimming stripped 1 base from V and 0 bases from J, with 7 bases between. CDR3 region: CASSLTGMNTEAFF. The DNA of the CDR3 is TGTGCCAGCAGCTTGACAGGCATGAACACTGAAGCTTTCTTT. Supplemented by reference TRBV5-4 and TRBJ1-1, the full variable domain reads ETGVTQSPTHLIKTRGQQVTLRCSSQSGHNTVSWYQQALGQGPQFIFQYYREEENGRGNFPPRFSGLQFPNYSSELNVNALELDDSALYLCASSLTGMNTEAFFGQGTRLTVV.

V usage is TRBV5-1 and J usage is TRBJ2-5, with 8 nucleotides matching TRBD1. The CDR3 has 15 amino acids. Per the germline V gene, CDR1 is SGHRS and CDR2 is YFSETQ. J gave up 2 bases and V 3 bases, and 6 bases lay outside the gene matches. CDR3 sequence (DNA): TGCGCCAGCAGCTCCCAGGACAGGGAACAAGAGACCCAGTACTTC. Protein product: CASSSQDREQETQYF.

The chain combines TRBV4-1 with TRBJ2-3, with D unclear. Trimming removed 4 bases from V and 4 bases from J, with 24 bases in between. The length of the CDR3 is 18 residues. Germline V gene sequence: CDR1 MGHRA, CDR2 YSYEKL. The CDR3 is CASSLLSPPATAADTQYF. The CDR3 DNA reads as TGCGCCAGCAGCCTCCTGAGTCCTCCCGCGACGGCGGCAGATACGCAGTATTTT.

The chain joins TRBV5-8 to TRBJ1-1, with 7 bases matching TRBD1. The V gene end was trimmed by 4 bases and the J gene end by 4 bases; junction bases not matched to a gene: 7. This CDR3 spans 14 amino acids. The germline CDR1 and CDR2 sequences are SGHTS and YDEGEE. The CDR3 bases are TGTGCCAGCAGCCCGACAGGGTTGGGCACTGAAGCTTTCTTT. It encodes CASSPTGLGTEAFF.

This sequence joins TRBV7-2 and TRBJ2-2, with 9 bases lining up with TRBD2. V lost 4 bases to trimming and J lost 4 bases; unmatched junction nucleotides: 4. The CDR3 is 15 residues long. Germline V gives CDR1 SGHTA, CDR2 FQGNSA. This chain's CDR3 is CASSSLAGATGELFF. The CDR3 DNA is TGTGCCAGCAGCTCCTTAGCGGGGGCCACCGGGGAGCTGTTTTTT.

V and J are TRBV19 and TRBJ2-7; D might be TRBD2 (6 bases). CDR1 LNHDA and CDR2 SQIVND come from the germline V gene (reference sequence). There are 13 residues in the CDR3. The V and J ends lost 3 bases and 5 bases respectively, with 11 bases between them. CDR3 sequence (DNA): TGTGCCAGTAGTATCGGGAGAGCGGACGAGCAGTACTTC. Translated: CASSIGRADEQYF.

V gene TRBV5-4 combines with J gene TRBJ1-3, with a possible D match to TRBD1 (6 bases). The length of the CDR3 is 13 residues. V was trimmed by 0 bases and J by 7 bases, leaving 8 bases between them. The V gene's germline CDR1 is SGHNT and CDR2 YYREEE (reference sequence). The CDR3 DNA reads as TGTGCCAGCAGCTTGGGGCAGGGGAACACCATATATTTT. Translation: CASSLGQGNTIYF.

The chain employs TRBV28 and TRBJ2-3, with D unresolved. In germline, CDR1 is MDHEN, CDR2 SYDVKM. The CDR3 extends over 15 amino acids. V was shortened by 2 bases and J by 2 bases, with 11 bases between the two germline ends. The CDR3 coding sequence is TGTGCCAGCAGTTTAGGCTTAATATACACAGATACGCAGTATTTT. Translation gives CASSLGLIYTDTQYF.

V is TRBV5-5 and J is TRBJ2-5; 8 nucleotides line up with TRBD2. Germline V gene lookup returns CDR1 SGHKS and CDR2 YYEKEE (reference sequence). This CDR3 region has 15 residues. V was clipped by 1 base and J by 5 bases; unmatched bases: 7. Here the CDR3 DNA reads TGTGCCAGCAGCTTGAGCGGGAGAGGGCAGGAGACCCAGTACTTC. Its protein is CASSLSGRGQETQYF.

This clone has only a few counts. The CDR3, as DNA: TGTGCCAGCAGCCGACGACTAGCGGGGGGCCTAAAATACAATGAGCAGTTCTTC. Its protein is CASSRRLAGGLKYNEQFF. V usage is TRBV6-6 and J usage is TRBJ2-1; 13 nucleotides match TRBD2. V lost 6 bases, J lost 4 bases, and 12 bases stayed unmatched. The germline gives CDR1 MNHNY, CDR2 SVGAGI (reference sequence). The CDR3 is 18 residues long.